This TCR beta chain emerged from a study of shared clonotypes between healthy human individuals (dated by TCRdb to 2020 to 2021). In terms of the full investigation: Two women and three men aged 18 to 49 years were included in the cohort. To estimate repertoire size and how much clonotypes are shared between individuals, the study performed deep sequencing of blood TCR repertoires from about five healthy adults. Libraries were prepared and TCR repertoires were sequenced by different laboratories using diverse techniques, in order to increase sequencing depth and limit assay-specific biases. For each donor, three plates each were used for CD4 naive and CD4 memory, two plates were used for CD8 naive, and one plate was used for CD8 memory. Between about 0.9 and 8.9 billion PBMCs per donor were obtained by leukapheresis. Findings and caveats that apply to the study as a whole: Across a few donors, approximately 5% of naive CD4, approximately 3.6% of naive CD8, approximately 2.5% of memory CD4, and 0.4% of memory CD8 clonotypes were shared. Rarefaction of sorted-subset datasets indicated incomplete sequencing despite the large sequencing depth. Because the study included a small number of donors, the genetic and exposure-history diversity represented was limited. Sampling was restricted to blood, and TCR repertoires in tissue are likely to differ from TCR repertoires in blood. Compared with non-shared clonotypes, clonotypes shared by all four sorted-subset donors had higher generation probabilities. Pairwise subsampling led to the expectation that sequencing depth would affect the degree of clonotype sharing among donors. Naive subsets generally had larger estimated clonotype richness than memory subsets.

Donors were healthy HIV-negative adults with no recently reported acute infections or vaccinations. Only Caucasian adults living in Nashville, Tennessee, USA were represented among the donors. CD4+ T cells were enriched through magnetic negative selection, after which naive cells were positively selected on CD45RA and the remaining negative fraction served as the memory subset. After blood collection by leukapheresis, PBMCs were isolated using Ficoll-Histopaque density gradient centrifugation and then cryopreserved in the vapor phase of liquid nitrogen. Analytical flow cytometry was used to check the purity and quantity of each magnetically sorted T cell population. Each sorted fraction had its genomic DNA isolated and then quantified by UV absorbance on a Nanodrop 2000c. The CDR1 and CDR2 encoded by the germline V gene (reference sequence) are LNHDA and SQIVND. V and J are trimmed by 6 bases and 6 bases, and the gene matches miss 7 bases of the junction. The CDR3 numbers 16 residues from cysteine through phenylalanine. Only CDR3 DNA is held: 48 bases, read in frame from base 1.

Using the deep immunoSEQ assay, TCR CDR3 regions were amplified from genomic DNA by multiplex PCR. Extracted genomic DNA from each cell subset was distributed evenly across all wells of several immunoSEQ 96-well plates, and each plate was treated as a replicate. For sorted subsets, each replicate PCR was loaded with about 0.2 ug genomic DNA, equivalent to 30,000 or so T cell genomes. Purified libraries were quantified with a Qubit 3.0 fluorometer, sized on a Bioanalyzer 2100, and re-quantified with the KAPA Library Quantification kit. A separate single-read 150-cycle Illumina NextSeq 550 flow cell was used to sequence each immunoSEQ 96-well plate. On the authors' methods: The immunoSEQ output contained only junctional sequences without quality scores, so filtering could not match that applied to full-length reads. Sequences were annotated with PyIR, a Python wrapper for IgBLAST v1.9, using IMGT germline references to assign V/J genes and CDR3. Reads with weak V/J assignments (E-value above 1e-6), missing CDR3, stop codons, out-of-frame junctions, or ambiguous translated residues were removed. A V3J clonotype was defined by an identical inferred V gene, J gene, and CDR3 amino acid sequence. The percentage overlap between two repertoires was calculated by dividing the number of shared unique clonotypes by the size of the smaller repertoire. Three approaches were used to assess repertoire richness: RTK rarefaction, the Chao1 estimator, and Recon v2.1 estimates of unobserved clonotypes. OLGA was used to compute generation probabilities for all TCRbeta clonotypes that the gDNA method yielded from a handful of donors. TCRdb mirrors the immuneACCESS table, restricted to in-frame sequences. Some clones are absent from its copies; in checked studies, under half trace to an unresolved V gene, and the reason for the others is unknown. Clone size and V and J calls were adopted from that table, with D and trimming inferred from the DNA. The sample table contains a few million clones; only one count was recorded for approximately 90% of them. Over 0.12% of the sample is held by the ten biggest clonotypes.

This clone was recorded only once. There is no known antigen for this receptor. Base quality data are lacking; no much larger clone is found one base away. The specimen sequenced was naive CD4+ T cells sorted from blood. The cell subset or site label on this specimen signifies: CD45RA+ positively selected. The receptor was isolated from a man between 18 and 29 years old in good health. This chain is built from TRBV19 and TRBJ2-3; 15 bases in between match TRBD2. The DNA sequence follows: TGTGCCAGTAGACCAGGACTAGCGGGGGGGACGGATACGCAGTATTTT. Its protein reads: CASRPGLAGGTDTQYF.